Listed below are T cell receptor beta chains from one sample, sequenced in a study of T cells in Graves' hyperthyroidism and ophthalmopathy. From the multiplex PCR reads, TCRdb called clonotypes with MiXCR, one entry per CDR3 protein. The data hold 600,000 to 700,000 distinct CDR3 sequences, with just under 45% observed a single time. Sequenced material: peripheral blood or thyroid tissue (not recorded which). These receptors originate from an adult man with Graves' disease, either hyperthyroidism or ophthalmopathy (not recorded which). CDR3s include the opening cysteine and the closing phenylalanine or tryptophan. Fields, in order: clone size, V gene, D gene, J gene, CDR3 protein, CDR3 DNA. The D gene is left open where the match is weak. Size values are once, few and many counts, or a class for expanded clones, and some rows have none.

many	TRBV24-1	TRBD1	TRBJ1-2	CATSDPGQGRDGGGYTF	TGTGCCACCAGTGACCCAGGACAGGGGAGGGACGGAGGCGGCTACACCTTC
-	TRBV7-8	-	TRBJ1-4	CASSRPGGPTNEKLFF	TGTGCCAGCAGCCGCCCGGGAGGGCCAACTAATGAAAAACTGTTTTTT
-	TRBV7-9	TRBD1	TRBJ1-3	CASSPGGRNTIYF	TGTGCCAGCAGCCCAGGGGGCAGAAACACCATATATTTT
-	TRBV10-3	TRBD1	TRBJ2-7	CAIGQHGTGTYEQYF	TGTGCCATCGGCCAGCACGGGACAGGGACCTACGAGCAGTACTTC
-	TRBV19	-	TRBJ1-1	CAREQGLTEAFF	TGTGCTAGAGAGCAGGGGCTCACTGAAGCTTTCTTT
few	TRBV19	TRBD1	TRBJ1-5	CASSTRTGSANQPQHF	TGTGCCAGTAGTACCCGGACAGGGAGTGCCAATCAGCCCCAGCATTTT
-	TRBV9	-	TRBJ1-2	CASSTRAGDSYGYTF	TGTGCCAGCAGCACACGAGCGGGGGACTCCTATGGCTACACCTTC
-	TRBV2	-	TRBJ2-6	CASSAITVSGANVLTF	TGTGCCAGCAGTGCGATTACAGTCTCTGGGGCCAACGTCCTGACTTTC
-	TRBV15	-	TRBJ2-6	CATSSSQPDFSGANGLTF	TGTGCCACCAGCAGCTCCCAACCGGACTTCTCTGGGGCCAACGGCCTGACTTTC
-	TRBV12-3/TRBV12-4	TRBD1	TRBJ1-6	CASSLGYQGGPPLHF	TGTGCCAGCAGTTTAGGTTACCAGGGGGGTCCACCCCTCCACTTT
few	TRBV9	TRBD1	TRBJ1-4	CASSPPGQLNEKLFF	TGTGCCAGCAGCCCTCCGGGACAGTTGAATGAAAAACTGTTTTTT
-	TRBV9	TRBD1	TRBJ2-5	CASSVGGTGGWETQYF	TGTGCCAGCAGCGTAGGGGGGACAGGGGGCTGGGAGACCCAGTACTTC
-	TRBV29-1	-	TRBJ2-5	CSVEPVGLVFQTQYF	TGCAGCGTTGAACCAGTGGGACTCGTGTTTCAGACCCAGTACTTC
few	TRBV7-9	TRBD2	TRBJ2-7	CASSPGGAGPYEQYF	TGTGCCAGCAGCCCCGGGGGGGCGGGGCCCTACGAGCAGTACTTC
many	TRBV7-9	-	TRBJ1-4	CASSLRLSNEKLFF	TGTGCCAGCAGCTTAAGACTCTCTAATGAAAAACTGTTTTTT
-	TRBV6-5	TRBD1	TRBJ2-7	CASSPRTGAFYEQYF	TGTGCCAGCAGTCCCCGGACAGGGGCATTCTACGAGCAGTACTTC
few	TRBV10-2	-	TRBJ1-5	CASSGGGGLQPQHF	TGCGCCAGCAGTGGGGGGGGCGGGCTTCAGCCCCAGCATTTT
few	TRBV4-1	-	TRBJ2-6	CASSLRSFNSGANVLTF	TGCGCCAGCAGCCTCAGGTCATTTAACTCTGGGGCCAACGTCCTGACTTTC
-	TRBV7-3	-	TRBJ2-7	CASSLGRAGEQYF	TGTGCCAGCAGCTTGGGGAGAGCCGGCGAGCAGTACTTC
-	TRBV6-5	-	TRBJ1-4	CASSYRGGIGEKLFF	TGTGCCAGCAGTTACCGGGGAGGTATCGGTGAAAAACTGTTTTTT
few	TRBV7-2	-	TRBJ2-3	CASSIDTDTQYF	TGTGCCAGCAGCATCGATACGGATACGCAGTATTTT
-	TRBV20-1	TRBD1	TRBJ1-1	CSALFPGGWNTEAFF	TGCAGTGCTTTATTCCCAGGGGGCTGGAACACTGAAGCTTTCTTT
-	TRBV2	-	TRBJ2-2	CASSDIVIELFF	TGTGCCAGCAGTGATATCGTGATCGAGCTGTTTTTT
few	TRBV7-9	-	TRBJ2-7	CASSLGSNQPQYF	TGTGCCAGCAGCTTAGGTAGCAATCAGCCCCAGTACTTC
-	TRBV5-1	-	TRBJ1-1	CASSLEGVSTEAFF	TGCGCCAGCAGCTTGGAGGGGGTGAGCACTGAAGCTTTCTTT
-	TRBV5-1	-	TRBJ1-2	CASNMGGLEGYTF	TGCGCCAGCAACATGGGAGGGTTAGAGGGCTACACCTTC
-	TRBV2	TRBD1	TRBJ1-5	CASSRPDRGPGDSNQPQHF	TGTGCCAGCAGTCGCCCGGACAGGGGGCCCGGTGACAGCAATCAGCCCCAGCATTTT
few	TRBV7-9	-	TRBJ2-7	CASSRGLDSPTGAEQYF	TGTGCCAGCAGCAGAGGATTGGACAGCCCGACCGGGGCCGAGCAGTACTTC
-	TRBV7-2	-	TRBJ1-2	CASSLDRQVYGYTF	TGTGCCAGCAGCTTGGATCGGCAGGTCTATGGCTACACCTTC
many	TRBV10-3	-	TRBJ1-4	CAISEGVGVEKLFF	TGTGCCATCAGTGAGGGCGTGGGTGTTGAAAAACTGTTTTTT
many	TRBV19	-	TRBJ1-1	CASTNMAALTEAFF	TGTGCCAGCACTAACATGGCAGCCCTCACTGAAGCTTTCTTT
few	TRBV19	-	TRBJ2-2	CASSMGQTNTGELFF	TGTGCCAGTAGTATGGGGCAGACGAACACCGGGGAGCTGTTTTTT
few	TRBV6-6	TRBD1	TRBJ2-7	CASSPGQGANEQYF	TGTGCCAGCAGTCCGGGACAGGGGGCCAACGAGCAGTACTTC
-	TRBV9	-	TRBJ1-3	CASSVEGTTSGNTIYF	TGTGCCAGCAGCGTAGAAGGGACGACCTCTGGAAACACCATATATTTT
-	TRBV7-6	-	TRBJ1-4	CASSPGVEEKLFF	TGTGCCAGCAGCCCAGGGGTGGAAGAAAAACTGTTTTTT
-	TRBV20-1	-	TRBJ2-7	CSARGLNNEQYF	TGCAGTGCTAGAGGGCTGAACAATGAGCAGTACTTC
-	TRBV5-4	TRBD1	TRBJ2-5	CASSPGTGGFQETQYF	TGTGCCAGCAGCCCCGGGACAGGGGGCTTTCAAGAGACCCAGTACTTC
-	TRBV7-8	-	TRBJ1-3	CASSHRVGNTIYF	TGTGCCAGCAGCCACCGCGTTGGAAACACCATATATTTT